The sample holds a few counts of the clone carrying this T cell receptor (beta chain). What it recognizes is unknown. The table came from immunoSEQ multiplex PCR; TCRdb's copy has only in-frame clones and leaves some out. Of roughly 7,000 clones in the sample, around 82% were seen once. This sample was taken from a study of T cell repertoires in ileal Crohn's disease. Across the whole study: Postoperative therapy was given to about half: about 11 thiopurines, some 18 anti-TNF agents.

Per germline, CDR1 ENHRY and CDR2 SYGVKD. V lost 2 bases and J 3 bases, leaving 11 bases between the germline ends. This CDR3 is 15 amino acids long. Study outcomes and limitations: High-frequency clones were more common in sorted CD8 than CD4 cells.

As for time point: proximal margin of the surgical specimen (macroscopically non-inflamed). Eligibility required adulthood, ileal or ileocolonic Crohn's disease and indicated ileocolonic resection. V usage is TRBV10-3 and J usage is TRBJ1-5; D may be TRBD1 (5 bases). This TCR was recovered from an adult with Crohn's disease. Input material: ileal tissue. The DNA of the CDR3 is TGTGCCATCAGTGAGGCTGGGGGTGACAATCAGCCCCAGCATTTT. It translates to CAISEAGGDNQPQHF.